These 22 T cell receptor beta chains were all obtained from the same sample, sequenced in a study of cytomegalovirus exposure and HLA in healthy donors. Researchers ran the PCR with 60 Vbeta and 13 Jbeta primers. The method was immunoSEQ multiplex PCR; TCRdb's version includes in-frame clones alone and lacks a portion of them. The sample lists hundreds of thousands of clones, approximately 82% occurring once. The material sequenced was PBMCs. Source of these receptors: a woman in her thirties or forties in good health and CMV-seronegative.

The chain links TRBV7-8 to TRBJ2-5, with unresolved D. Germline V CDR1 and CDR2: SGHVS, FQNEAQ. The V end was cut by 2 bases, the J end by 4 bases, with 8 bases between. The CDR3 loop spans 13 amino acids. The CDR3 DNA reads TGTGCCAGCAGCTTAAACGCGCGAGAGACCCAGTACTTC. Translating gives CASSLNARETQYF.

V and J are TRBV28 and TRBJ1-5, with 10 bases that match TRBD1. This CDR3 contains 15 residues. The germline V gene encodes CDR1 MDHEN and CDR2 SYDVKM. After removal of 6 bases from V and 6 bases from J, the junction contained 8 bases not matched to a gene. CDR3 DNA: TGTGCCAGCAGCAAGACAGGGGGCGCGGGTCAGCCCCAGCATTTT. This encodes CASSKTGGAGQPQHF.

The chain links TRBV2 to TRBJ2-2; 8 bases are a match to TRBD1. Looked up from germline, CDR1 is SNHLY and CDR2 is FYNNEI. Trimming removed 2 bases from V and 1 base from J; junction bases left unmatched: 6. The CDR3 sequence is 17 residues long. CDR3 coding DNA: TGTGCCAGCAGTGAAAAACTGACAGGGGTGAACACCGGGGAGCTGTTTTTT. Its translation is CASSEKLTGVNTGELFF. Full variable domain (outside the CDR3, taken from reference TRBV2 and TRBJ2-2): EPEVTQTPSHQVTQMGQEVILRCVPISNHLYFYWYRQILGQKVEFLVSFYNNEISEKSEIFDDQFSVERPDGSNFTLKIRSTKLEDSAMYFCASSEKLTGVNTGELFFGEGSRLTVL.

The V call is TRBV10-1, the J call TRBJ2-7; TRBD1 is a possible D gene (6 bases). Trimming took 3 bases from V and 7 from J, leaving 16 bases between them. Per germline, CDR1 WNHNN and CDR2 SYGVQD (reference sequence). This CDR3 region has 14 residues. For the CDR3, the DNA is TGCGCCAGCAGTGAACAGGGTAGATTCTGTGAGCAGTACTTC. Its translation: CASSEQGRFCEQYF.

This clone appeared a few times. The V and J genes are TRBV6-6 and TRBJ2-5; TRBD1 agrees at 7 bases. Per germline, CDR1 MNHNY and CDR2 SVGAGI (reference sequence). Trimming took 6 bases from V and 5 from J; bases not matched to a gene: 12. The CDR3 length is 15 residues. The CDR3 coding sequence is TGTGCCAGCAGCCTCGGGACAGTTCGGTGGGAGACCCAGTACTTC. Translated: CASSLGTVRWETQYF.

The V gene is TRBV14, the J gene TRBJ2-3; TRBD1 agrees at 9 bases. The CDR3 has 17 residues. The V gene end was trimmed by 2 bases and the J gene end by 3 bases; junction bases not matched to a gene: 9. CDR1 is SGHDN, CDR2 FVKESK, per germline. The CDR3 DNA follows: TGTGCCAGCAGCCAATTCACAGGGGGCGCGGGAACAGATACGCAGTATTTT. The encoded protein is CASSQFTGGAGTDTQYF.

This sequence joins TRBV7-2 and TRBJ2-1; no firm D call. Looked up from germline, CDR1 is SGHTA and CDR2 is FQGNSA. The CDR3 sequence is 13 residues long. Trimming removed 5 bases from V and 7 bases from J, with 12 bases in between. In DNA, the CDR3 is TGTGCCAGCAGCCCCAGGTCTTCGAATGAGCAGTTCTTC. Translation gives CASSPRSSNEQFF. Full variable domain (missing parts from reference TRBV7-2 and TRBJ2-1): GAGVSQSPSNKVTEKGKDVELRCDPISGHTALYWYRQSLGQGLEFLIYFQGNSAPDKSGLPSDRFSAERTGGSVSTLTIQRTQQEDSAVYLCASSPRSSNEQFFGPGTRLTVL.

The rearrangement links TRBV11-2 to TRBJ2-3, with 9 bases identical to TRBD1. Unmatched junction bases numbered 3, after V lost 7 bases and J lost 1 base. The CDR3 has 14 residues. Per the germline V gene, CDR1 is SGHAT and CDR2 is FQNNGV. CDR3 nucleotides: TGTGCCAGCACCCGGGACAGGGGCACAGATACGCAGTATTTT. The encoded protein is CASTRDRGTDTQYF.

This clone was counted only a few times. The CDR3 is CASSQSIYEKLFF. The CDR3 coding sequence is TGTGCCAGCAGTCAGTCCATCTATGAAAAACTGTTTTTT. V usage is TRBV6-1 and J usage is TRBJ1-4; the D is unclear. Germline loops: CDR1 MNHNS, CDR2 SASEGT. The CDR3 is 13 amino acids. Trimming pared 5 bases from V and 6 bases from J, leaving 10 bases between.

This CDR3 is CASSVYTGGYYGYTF. CDR3 sequence (DNA): TGTGCCAGCAGCGTATATACAGGGGGTTACTATGGCTACACCTTC. This chain uses TRBV9 with TRBJ1-2, with TRBD1 matching 8 bases. After removal of 1 base from V and 3 bases from J, the junction contained 5 bases not matched to a gene. This CDR3 has 15 amino acids. Looked up from germline, CDR1 is SGDLS and CDR2 is YYNGEE. Full variable domain (missing parts from reference TRBV9 and TRBJ1-2): DSGVTQTPKHLITATGQRVTLRCSPRSGDLSVYWYQQSLDQGLQFLIQYYNGEERAKGNILERFSAQQFPDLHSELNLSSLELGDSALYFCASSVYTGGYYGYTFGSGTRLTVV.

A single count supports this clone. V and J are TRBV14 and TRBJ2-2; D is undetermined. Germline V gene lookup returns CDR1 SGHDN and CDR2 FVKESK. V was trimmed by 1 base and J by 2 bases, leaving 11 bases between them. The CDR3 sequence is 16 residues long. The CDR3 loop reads CASSQGASFNTGELFF. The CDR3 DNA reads TGTGCCAGCAGCCAAGGGGCGTCGTTCAACACCGGGGAGCTGTTTTTT.

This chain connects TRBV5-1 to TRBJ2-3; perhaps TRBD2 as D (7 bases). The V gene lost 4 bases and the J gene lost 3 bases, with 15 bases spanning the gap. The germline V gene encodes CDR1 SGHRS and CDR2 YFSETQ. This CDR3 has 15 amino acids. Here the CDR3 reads CASSSAGAGTDTQYF. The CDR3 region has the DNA TGCGCCAGCAGCAGCGCGGGGGCGGGGACAGATACGCAGTATTTT.

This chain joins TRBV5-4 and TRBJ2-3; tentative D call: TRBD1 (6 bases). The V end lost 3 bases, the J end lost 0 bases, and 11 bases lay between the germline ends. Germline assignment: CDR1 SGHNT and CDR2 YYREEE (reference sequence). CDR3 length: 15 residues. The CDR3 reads CASSYGQISTDTQYF. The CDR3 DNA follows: TGTGCCAGCAGCTATGGACAGATTAGCACAGATACGCAGTATTTT.

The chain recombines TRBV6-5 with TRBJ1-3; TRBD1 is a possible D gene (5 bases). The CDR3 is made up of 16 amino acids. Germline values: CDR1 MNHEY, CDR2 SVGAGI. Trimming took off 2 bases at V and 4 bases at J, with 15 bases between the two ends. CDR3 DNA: TGTGCCAGCAGTTACACGGGACCCGGGGGAGGAAACACCATATATTTT. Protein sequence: CASSYTGPGGGNTIYF.

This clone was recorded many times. This CDR3 reads CASSLGRQGANEKLFF. The CDR3 DNA reads TGCGCCAGCAGCTTGGGAAGACAGGGTGCTAATGAAAAACTGTTTTTT. The chain carries TRBV5-1 and TRBJ1-4, with 7 bases fitting TRBD1. The CDR3 has 16 residues. Germline values: CDR1 SGHRS, CDR2 YFSETQ. Unmatched junction bases numbered 5, after V lost 0 bases and J lost 3 bases.

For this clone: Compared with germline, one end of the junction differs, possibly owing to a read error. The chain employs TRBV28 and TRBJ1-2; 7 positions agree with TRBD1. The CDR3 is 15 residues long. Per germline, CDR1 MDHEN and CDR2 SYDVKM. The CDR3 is CAGSTRQGFIYGYTF. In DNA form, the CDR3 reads TGTGCCGGCAGTACCCGACAGGGTTTTATTTATGGCTACACCTTC.

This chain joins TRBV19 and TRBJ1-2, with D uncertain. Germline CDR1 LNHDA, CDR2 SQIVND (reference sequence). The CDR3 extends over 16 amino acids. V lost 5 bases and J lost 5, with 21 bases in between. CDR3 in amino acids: CASSPGDTTFGYGYTF. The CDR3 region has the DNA TGTGCCAGTAGTCCAGGCGACACGACCTTTGGGTATGGCTACACCTTC.

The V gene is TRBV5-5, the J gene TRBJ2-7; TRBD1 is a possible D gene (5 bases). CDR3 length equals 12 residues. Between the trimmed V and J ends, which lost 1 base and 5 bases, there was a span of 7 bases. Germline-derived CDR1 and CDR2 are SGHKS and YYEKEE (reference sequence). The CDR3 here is CASSLRGDEQYF. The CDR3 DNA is TGTGCCAGCAGCTTGAGGGGCGACGAGCAGTACTTC.

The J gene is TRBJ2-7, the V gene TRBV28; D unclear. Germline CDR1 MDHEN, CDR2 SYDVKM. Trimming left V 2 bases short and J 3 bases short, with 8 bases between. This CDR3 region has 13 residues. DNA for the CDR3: TGTGCCAGCAGTTTAGCTCAGGACTACGAGCAGTACTTC. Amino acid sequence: CASSLAQDYEQYF.

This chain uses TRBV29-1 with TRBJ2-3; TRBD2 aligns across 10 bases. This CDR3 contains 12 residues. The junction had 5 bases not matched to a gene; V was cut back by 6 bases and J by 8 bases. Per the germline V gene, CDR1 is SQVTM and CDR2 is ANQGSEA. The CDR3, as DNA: TGCAGCGTAGCGGGGGGGAGCTCTACGCAGTATTTT. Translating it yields CSVAGGSSTQYF.

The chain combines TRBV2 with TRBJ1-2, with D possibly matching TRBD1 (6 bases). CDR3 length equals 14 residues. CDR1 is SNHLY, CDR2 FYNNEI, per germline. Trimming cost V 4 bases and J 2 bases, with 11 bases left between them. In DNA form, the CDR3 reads TGTGCCAGCAGTGCCCGGACAGAAAACTATGGCTACACCTTC. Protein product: CASSARTENYGYTF.

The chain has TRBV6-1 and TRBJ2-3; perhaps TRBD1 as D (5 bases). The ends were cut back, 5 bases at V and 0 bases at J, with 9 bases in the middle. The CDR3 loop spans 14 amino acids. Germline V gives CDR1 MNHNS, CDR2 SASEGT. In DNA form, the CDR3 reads TGTGCCAGCAGTCCTGACAGTAGCACAGATACGCAGTATTTT. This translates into CASSPDSSTDTQYF.